A single sample is the source of the 21 T cell receptor beta chains below, sequenced in a study of T cell repertoires in cytomegalovirus infection. TCRdb reanalysed the reads using MiXCR and keeps one entry per CDR3 protein. The sample lists about 180,000 distinct CDR3 sequences, 13% to 15% occurring once. Sequencing was performed on PBMCs. The receptors originated from a human donor in good health (CMV status not recorded). Some clones in this sample may be carry-over from other donors' samples.

The CDR3 region is CASSGRYYEQYF. The CDR3, as DNA: TGTGCCAGCAGTGGCCGCTACTACGAGCAGTACTTC. V and J are TRBV28 and TRBJ2-7; no firm D call. Germline V lookup: CDR1 MDHEN, CDR2 SYDVKM. This CDR3 has 12 amino acids. V was trimmed by 5 bases and J by 3 bases, leaving 8 bases between them.

This clonotype has ten or more counts. The CDR3 reads CASSYHRGSGAYEQYF. CDR3 sequence (DNA): TGTGCCAGCAGTTACCACCGGGGTAGCGGTGCCTACGAGCAGTACTTC. The J gene is TRBJ2-7, the V gene TRBV6-6, with a weak D call TRBD2 (6 bases). This CDR3 comprises 16 residues. The V gene's germline CDR1 is MNHNY and CDR2 SVGAGI (reference sequence). Trimming removed 2 bases at V and 2 bases at J, with 16 bases between.

This clonotype was detected a few times. The CDR3 protein is CASRPFKPDTQYF. In DNA, the CDR3 is TGTGCCAGTAGACCTTTTAAGCCAGATACGCAGTATTTT. The V and J genes are TRBV27 and TRBJ2-3; D gene uncertain. Germline V gene sequence: CDR1 MNHEY, CDR2 SMNVEV (reference sequence). CDR3 length equals 13 residues. With 9 bases removed from V and 4 bases from J, the gap between germline ends came to 14 bases.

This clonotype was observed many times. V and J are TRBV7-2 and TRBJ2-3; 9 bases map to TRBD2. CDR3 size: 15 residues. Germline V gene data show CDR1 as SGHTA and CDR2 as FQGNSA. J was trimmed by 10 bases and V by 1 base; bases with no gene match: 9. DNA for the CDR3: TGTGCCAGCAGCTTAGACGCGGGAGGGTCCCGTGCGCAGTATTTT. It is translated as CASSLDAGGSRAQYF.

This rearrangement joins TRBV29-1 to TRBJ2-2, with 12 nucleotides matching TRBD2. In germline, CDR1 is SQVTM, CDR2 ANQGSEA. V gave up 4 bases and J gave up 1 base; unmatched junction bases: 4. The CDR3 covers 16 residues. In DNA form, the CDR3 reads TGCAGCGTTGTGGCTAGCGGGAGGGGGAACACCGGGGAGCTGTTTTTT. Encoded protein: CSVVASGRGNTGELFF.

In its sample, this clonotype was seen a few times. The chain links TRBV5-1 to TRBJ2-6, with D possibly being TRBD1 (6 bases). In germline, CDR1 is SGHRS, CDR2 YFSETQ. Trimming took 1 base from V and 4 from J, leaving 15 bases between them. The CDR3 is 17 residues long. CDR3 DNA: TGCGCCAGCAGCTTGAATCCACAGGGTGCCGGGGCCAACGTCCTGACTTTC. Its translation: CASSLNPQGAGANVLTF.

This clonotype has a handful of counts. The chain is built from TRBV18 and TRBJ2-5; the D is unclear. The CDR3 covers 13 residues. CDR1 and CDR2 (germline): KGHSH, LQKENI. V was cut by 3 bases and J by 4 bases, with 9 bases left in between. CDR3 region: CASSPFPPETQYF. The CDR3 DNA sequence: TGTGCCAGCTCACCTTTCCCCCCAGAGACCCAGTACTTC. Full variable domain (outside the CDR3, taken from reference TRBV18 and TRBJ2-5): NAGVMQNPRHLVRRRGQEARLRCSPMKGHSHVYWYRQLPEEGLKFMVYLQKENIIDESGMPKERFSAEFPKEGPSILRIQQVVRGDSAAYFCASSPFPPETQYFGPGTRLLVL.

This clonotype was picked up many times. The rearrangement joins TRBV7-3 to TRBJ1-2, with TRBD1 as a possible D gene (5 bases). The CDR3 totals 14 residues. Germline CDR1 SGHTA, CDR2 FQGTGA. The V end lost 2 bases, the J end lost 8 bases, and 15 bases lay between the germline ends. The CDR3 is CASSLFGGSRGYTF. The CDR3 coding sequence is TGTGCCAGCAGCTTATTCGGGGGGTCGAGAGGCTACACCTTC.

This clonotype came up many times. V is TRBV6-2 or TRBV6-3 and J is TRBJ2-3; 8 bases fit TRBD2. This CDR3 has 18 residues. Germline lookup yields CDR1 MNHEY and CDR2 SVGEGT. V gave up 2 bases and J gave up 0 bases; unmatched junction bases: 10. CDR3 in DNA: TGTGCCAGCAGTTACCCCGGTTCCGGGAGGGAAAGCACAGATACGCAGTATTTT. Amino acid sequence: CASSYPGSGRESTDTQYF.

Of note for this clonotype: A much larger clone is a single base away; this may be a read error. The rearrangement joins TRBV14 to TRBJ2-7; tentative D call: TRBD1 (6 bases). The CDR3 is 14 residues long. V lost 4 bases to trimming and J lost 2 bases, with 12 bases between them. The V gene's germline CDR1 is SGHDN and CDR2 FVKESK. In nucleotides, the CDR3 is TGTGCCAGCAGCCCGGCACAGGGCACCTACGAGCAGTACTTC. Translated: CASSPAQGTYEQYF.

The chain joins TRBV20-1 to TRBJ1-1; TRBD1 might be the D (6 bases). CDR1 and CDR2 (germline): DFQATT, SNEGSKA (reference sequence). Trimming removed 0 bases from V and 1 base from J, with 12 bases in between. The length of the CDR3 is 15 residues. The CDR3 is CSARDNGGWNTEAFF. CDR3 nucleotides: TGCAGTGCTAGAGATAACGGGGGCTGGAACACTGAAGCTTTCTTT.

This clonotype was seen repeatedly, ten times or more. The rearrangement links TRBV11-3 to TRBJ2-1; possibly TRBD1 or TRBD2 for D (7 bases each). Looked up from germline, CDR1 is SGHNT and CDR2 is YENEEA. The CDR3 is 16 residues long. The V and J ends lost 1 base and 7 bases respectively, with 17 bases between them. The DNA of the CDR3 is TGTGCCAGCAGCTTAGGAGGCGCAGGGGGGGGGAATGAGCAGTTCTTC. Protein: CASSLGGAGGGNEQFF.

The chain joins TRBV29-1 to TRBJ2-5; a possible D gene is TRBD2 (6 bases). Germline CDR1 reads SQVTM; CDR2 reads ANQGSEA. The CDR3 totals 14 residues. Trimming removed 5 bases from V and 2 bases from J, with 15 bases in between. CDR3 sequence (DNA): TGCAGCGTTCTAGGGCCGGGGAGGCAAGAGACCCAGTACTTC. Translation gives CSVLGPGRQETQYF.

This clonotype was found many times. The chain employs TRBV5-6 and TRBJ2-5, with D possibly matching TRBD2 (5 bases). The CDR3 extends over 14 amino acids. Germline loops: CDR1 SGHDT, CDR2 YYEEEE. V lost 0 bases to trimming and J lost 2 bases, with 8 bases between them. The CDR3 is CASSLAGKQETQYF. CDR3 bases: TGTGCCAGCAGCTTGGCGGGAAAGCAAGAGACCCAGTACTTC. Supplemented by reference TRBV5-6 and TRBJ2-5, the full variable domain reads DAGVTQSPTHLIKTRGQQVTLRCSPKSGHDTVSWYQQALGQGPQFIFQYYEEEERQRGNFPDRFSGHQFPNYSSELNVNALLLGDSALYLCASSLAGKQETQYFGPGTRLLVL.

The chain couples TRBV29-1 to TRBJ2-3; D gene unclear. The V end lost 2 bases, the J end lost 2 bases, and 8 bases lay between the germline ends. CDR3 length: 13 residues. CDR1 and CDR2 from the germline V gene are SQVTM and ANQGSEA. The CDR3 nucleotides read TGCAGCGTTGAACGTCAGAACACAGATACGCAGTATTTT. Its protein product is CSVERQNTDTQYF.

The V gene is TRBV28, the J gene TRBJ1-2, with a weak D call TRBD1 (6 bases). The CDR3 is made up of 16 amino acids. V was pared by 5 bases and J by 5 bases, with 21 bases between. Germline V gene lookup returns CDR1 MDHEN and CDR2 SYDVKM. DNA of the CDR3: TGTGCCAGCAGTGGGGAAGGGACACCTCCCTGGTATGGCTACACCTTC. This codes for CASSGEGTPPWYGYTF.

This clonotype was detected ten times or more. The chain employs TRBV10-3 and TRBJ2-3, with D perhaps matching TRBD2 (6 bases). Germline V gives CDR1 ENHRY, CDR2 SYGVKD. The CDR3 totals 13 residues. The ends were cut back, 8 bases at V and 2 bases at J, with 11 bases in the middle. The CDR3 coding sequence is TGTGCCATCGGGGTAGCGGCCACAGATACGCAGTATTTT. This codes for CAIGVAATDTQYF.

In this sample, this clonotype turned up many times. The V call is TRBV6-5, the J call TRBJ1-2; D is perhaps TRBD1 (6 bases). CDR1 and CDR2 from the germline V gene are MNHEY and SVGAGI. V lost 8 bases and J 2 bases, leaving 12 bases between the germline ends. The CDR3 has 13 amino acids. The CDR3 DNA reads as TGTGCCAGCGCCCCGGGGGCCAACTATGGCTACACCTTC. As protein: CASAPGANYGYTF.

V is TRBV25-1 and J is TRBJ2-5; 7 bases match TRBD2. Germline CDR1 and CDR2: MGHDK and SYGVNS. V shed 4 bases, J shed 5 bases, and the junction held 4 bases outside the gene matches. The CDR3 runs 13 residues. CDR3 protein: CASSGGGWETQYF. The CDR3 DNA sequence: TGTGCCAGCAGTGGGGGGGGGTGGGAGACCCAGTACTTC.

This clonotype was observed many times. The V call is TRBV7-8, the J call TRBJ1-2; TRBD1 is a possible D gene (6 bases). V lost 4 bases and J lost 4, with 22 bases in between. The CDR3 has 17 residues. Looked up from germline, CDR1 is SGHVS and CDR2 is FQNEAQ. As DNA, the CDR3 is TGTGCCAGCAGCTGGACCGGGACAAACTTTGGGGGCTATGGCTACACCTTC. Encoded protein: CASSWTGTNFGGYGYTF.

This chain connects TRBV18 to TRBJ2-6; 8 positions agree with TRBD1. The CDR3 length is 18 residues. V was clipped by 3 bases and J by 0 bases; unmatched bases: 7. Per germline, CDR1 KGHSH and CDR2 LQKENI. The CDR3, as DNA: TGTGCCAGCTCACCCCAACAGGGGGGCTCCTCTGGGGCCAACGTCCTGACTTTC. It yields the protein CASSPQQGGSSGANVLTF.